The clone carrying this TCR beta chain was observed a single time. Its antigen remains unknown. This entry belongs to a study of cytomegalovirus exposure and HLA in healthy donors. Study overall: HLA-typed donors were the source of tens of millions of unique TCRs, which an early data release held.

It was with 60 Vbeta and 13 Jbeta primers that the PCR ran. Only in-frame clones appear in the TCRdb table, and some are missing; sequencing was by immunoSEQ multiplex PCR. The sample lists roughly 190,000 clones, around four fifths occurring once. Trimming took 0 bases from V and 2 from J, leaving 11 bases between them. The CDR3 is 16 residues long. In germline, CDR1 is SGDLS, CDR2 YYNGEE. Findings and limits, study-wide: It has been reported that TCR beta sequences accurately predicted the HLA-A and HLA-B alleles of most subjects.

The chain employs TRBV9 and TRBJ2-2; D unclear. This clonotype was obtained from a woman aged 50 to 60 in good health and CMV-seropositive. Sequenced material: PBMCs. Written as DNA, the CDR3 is TGTGCCAGCAGCGTAGTTTCACAGCTAAACACCGGGGAGCTGTTTTTT. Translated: CASSVVSQLNTGELFF.